The 19 T cell receptor beta chains reported below all come from one sample, sequenced in a study of PD-L1 blockade in urothelial cancer. Assay: immunoSEQ multiplex PCR; the TCRdb copy retains only in-frame clones and omits some. The sample lists about 38,000 clones, 75% to 95% occurring once. The specimen was PBMCs, collected around atezolizumab (anti-PD-L1) treatment. These receptors came from a man in his 70s with urothelial cancer.

The J gene is TRBJ1-1, the V gene TRBV6-6; D unclear. This CDR3 has 14 residues. Trimming removed 0 bases at V and 1 base at J, with 6 bases between. Germline V gives CDR1 MNHNY, CDR2 SVGAGI (reference sequence). The CDR3 sequence: CASSYSRENTEAFF. CDR3 sequence (DNA): TGTGCCAGCAGTTACTCGAGAGAGAACACTGAAGCTTTCTTT.

CDR3 sequence reads: CASSQGQGGTYEQYF. The CDR3 bases are TGCGCCAGCAGCCAAGGACAGGGGGGGACCTACGAGCAGTACTTC. The chain combines TRBV4-1 with TRBJ2-7; TRBD1 matches 9 bases. Germline CDR1 reads MGHRA; CDR2 reads YSYEKL. The CDR3 extends over 15 amino acids. The J segment lost 2 bases and the V segment lost 1 base, leaving 3 bases of the junction unmatched.

V and J are TRBV28 and TRBJ2-1, with TRBD1 matching 7 bases. CDR3 length: 14 residues. Unmatched junction bases numbered 8, after V lost 8 bases and J lost 4 bases. CDR1 is MDHEN, CDR2 SYDVKM, per germline. The CDR3 region is CASRGGQKYNEQFF. The CDR3 bases are TGTGCCAGCCGAGGGGGACAGAAATACAATGAGCAGTTCTTC.

This chain connects TRBV18 to TRBJ2-2, with D perhaps TRBD2 (5 bases). V was shortened by 1 base and J by 5 bases, with 8 bases between the two germline ends. Germline CDR1 KGHSH, CDR2 LQKENI. The CDR3 has 14 amino acids. The CDR3 sequence is CASSPLGVTGELFF. DNA for the CDR3: TGTGCCAGCTCACCACTCGGGGTTACCGGGGAGCTGTTTTTT.

The V and J genes are TRBV5-1 and TRBJ2-2, with D perhaps TRBD2 (6 bases). Germline-derived CDR1 and CDR2 are SGHRS and YFSETQ. V was pared by 7 bases and J by 0 bases, with 13 bases between. This CDR3 region has 15 residues. The CDR3 reads CASVPGVANTGELFF. CDR3 coding DNA: TGCGCCAGCGTTCCGGGGGTCGCGAACACCGGGGAGCTGTTTTTT.

The J gene is TRBJ2-6, the V gene TRBV6-6; D gene unclear. From germline, CDR1 is MNHNY and CDR2 SVGAGI (reference sequence). Trimming pared 6 bases from V and 3 bases from J, leaving 6 bases between. This CDR3 is built from 13 residues. The CDR3 DNA is TGTGCCAGCAGGCAGGATGGGGCCAACGTCCTGACTTTC. Its protein product is CASRQDGANVLTF.

The rearrangement links TRBV10-2 to TRBJ2-7; 10 bases align to TRBD2. Germline assignment: CDR1 WSHSY and CDR2 SAAADI. CDR3 length: 14 amino acids. Trimming cost V 7 bases and J 4 bases; bases outside gene matches: 7. DNA for the CDR3: TGCGCCAGCACCCCGGTAGCGGGAGGATACGAGCAGTACTTC. This encodes CASTPVAGGYEQYF.

The V gene is TRBV5-1, the J gene TRBJ2-7; D may be TRBD2 (6 bases). Trimming removed 4 bases from V and 4 bases from J, with 15 bases in between. The CDR3 spans 14 residues. The germline CDR1 and CDR2 sequences are SGHRS and YFSETQ. The CDR3 sequence is CASSQGTLGYEQYF. The CDR3 DNA is TGCGCCAGCAGCCAAGGGACTCTTGGGTACGAGCAGTACTTC.

This sequence joins TRBV27 and TRBJ2-7, with 15 bases aligning to TRBD2. V shed 6 bases, J shed 4 bases, and the junction held 4 bases outside the gene matches. Germline V gene data show CDR1 as MNHEY and CDR2 as SMNVEV (reference sequence). The CDR3 covers 15 residues. The CDR3, as DNA: TGTGCCAGCAGCGGACTAGCGGGAGGGCCATACGAGCAGTACTTC. This codes for CASSGLAGGPYEQYF.

The chain uses TRBV10-1 and TRBJ2-1; TRBD2 matches 15 bases. Trimming cost V 4 bases and J 13 bases; bases outside gene matches: 8. In germline, CDR1 is WNHNN, CDR2 SYGVQD (reference sequence). The CDR3 runs to 15 residues. CDR3 DNA sequence: TGCGCCAGCAGTGGTGGACTAGCGGGAGGGCCGGGACAGTTCTTC. The encoded protein is CASSGGLAGGPGQFF.

The chain employs TRBV5-1 and TRBJ2-7, with TRBD1 matching 8 bases. J gave up 4 bases and V 3 bases, and 9 bases lay outside the gene matches. The CDR3 has 15 residues. Germline V gene data show CDR1 as SGHRS and CDR2 as YFSETQ. CDR3 in amino acids: CASSSTGTGTYEQYF. Written as DNA, the CDR3 is TGCGCCAGCAGCTCCACCGGGACAGGAACTTACGAGCAGTACTTC.

The chain uses TRBV5-1 and TRBJ2-3, with 7 bases that match TRBD2. There are 15 residues in the CDR3. V shed 5 bases, J shed 4 bases, and the junction held 10 bases outside the gene matches. The V gene's germline CDR1 is SGHRS and CDR2 YFSETQ. The CDR3 loop is CASRMGSGWSDTQYF. CDR3 bases: TGCGCCAGCAGGATGGGTAGCGGGTGGTCAGATACGCAGTATTTT. Full variable domain (remainder filled in from reference TRBV5-1 and TRBJ2-3): KAGVTQTPRYLIKTRGQQVTLSCSPISGHRSVSWYQQTPGQGLQFLFEYFSETQRNKGNFPGRFSGRQFSNSRSEMNVSTLELGDSALYLCASRMGSGWSDTQYFGPGTRLTVL.

This clone occurred once. A junction end diverges from the germline sequence, so it may reflect a read error. This sequence joins TRBV5-1 and TRBJ2-7; 7 bases fit TRBD1. The CDR3 runs 14 residues. The germline gives CDR1 SGHRS, CDR2 YFSETQ. The CDR3 region is CASSLGTGSHEQYF. The CDR3 DNA reads TGCGCCAGCAGCTTGGGGACAGGCTCCCACGAGCAGTACTTC.

CDR3 DNA: TGTGCCAGCAGCTTAGTTGCTAGCGGGAGGATCTCCTACAATGAGCAGTTCTTC. This codes for CASSLVASGRISYNEQFF. The rearrangement joins TRBV7-2 to TRBJ2-1, with 11 bases matching TRBD2. CDR1 and CDR2 from the germline V gene are SGHTA and FQGNSA. CDR3 length: 18 residues. Trimming at V came to 1 base and at J to 0 bases, leaving 5 bases not matched to a gene.

This clone was counted once. The chain joins TRBV7-9 to TRBJ2-5; 7 bases are shared with TRBD1. Per germline, CDR1 SEHNR and CDR2 FQNEAQ (reference sequence). CDR3 length: 14 amino acids. V shed 5 bases and J 5 bases; nucleotides not matched to a gene: 8. The CDR3, as DNA: TGTGCCAGCAGCCTTGGACAGGTTCTCGAGACCCAGTACTTC. This codes for CASSLGQVLETQYF.

V is TRBV11-2 and J is TRBJ2-5; 10 nucleotides align to TRBD2. CDR1 is SGHAT, CDR2 FQNNGV, per germline. Trimming removed 5 bases from V and 0 bases from J; junction bases left unmatched: 6. CDR3 length: 16 amino acids. CDR3 in amino acids: CASSLSGRPNQETQYF. The CDR3 DNA reads TGTGCCAGCAGCCTTAGCGGGAGGCCAAACCAAGAGACCCAGTACTTC.

This clone has a single count. The chain is built from TRBV12-5 and TRBJ2-5; 10 positions agree with TRBD1. In germline, CDR1 is LGHNT, CDR2 FRNRAP. V trimming: 6 bases; J trimming: 3 bases; junction bases outside the gene matches: 10. The length of the CDR3 is 16 residues. CDR3 DNA: TGTGCTAGTGGGCGCGGGGACAGGGGATCAGAAGAGACCCAGTACTTC. Protein product: CASGRGDRGSEETQYF.

The V and J genes are TRBV4-2 and TRBJ1-5; D remains ambiguous. The length of the CDR3 is 15 residues. V was trimmed by 0 bases and J by 4 bases, leaving 10 bases between them. The V gene's germline CDR1 is LGHNA and CDR2 YNFKEQ. CDR3 nucleotides: TGTGCCAGCAGCCAAGAACGGTTCGCGAATCAGCCCCAGCATTTT. Residues: CASSQERFANQPQHF.

The chain links TRBV6-5 to TRBJ2-7; TRBD1 matches at 7 bases. The V and J ends lost 8 bases and 0 bases, in that order; junction bases with no gene match: 7. Germline lookup yields CDR1 MNHEY and CDR2 SVGAGI. CDR3 size: 14 residues. The CDR3 spells CASLTGTPSYEQYF. The CDR3 DNA reads as TGTGCCAGCCTGACAGGGACCCCCTCCTACGAGCAGTACTTC.